This T cell receptor beta chain was captured in a study of blood T cell repertoires in COVID-19. In the study overall: Researchers got acute and convalescent COVID-19 samples from the United States, Italy and Spain.

Looked up from germline, CDR1 is SGHAT and CDR2 is FQDESV (reference sequence). The V and J ends lost 0 bases and 5 bases, in that order; junction bases with no gene match: 0. CDR3 length: 15 amino acids. Using immunoSEQ multiplex PCR, the repertoire was profiled, and TCRdb retains in-frame clones only, with some absent. The data contain 220,000 or so clones, approximately 90% of them singletons. Followed longitudinally, the Seattle patients had been enrolled during active infection. The specimen was peripheral blood. The TCR comes from a man between 60 and 70 years old with COVID-19, enrolled during active disease. The rearrangement links TRBV11-1 to TRBJ2-7; the match to TRBD2 covers 14 bases. CDR3 sequence (DNA): TGTGCCAGCAGCTTAGCGGGACTAGCGGGGGACGAGCAGTACTTC. Residues: CASSLAGLAGDEQYF.